This entry describes one T cell receptor beta chain. Its antigen has not been determined. Base quality data are lacking; no much larger clone is found one base away. V gives up 2 bases and J gives up 3 bases, and the segment between their germline ends measures 13 bases. From the germline V gene (reference sequence), CDR1 is SEHNR and CDR2 is FQNEAQ. CDR3 length: 15 amino acids, cysteine to phenylalanine. Of the read, only the CDR3 DNA is kept; its 45 bases are in frame from base 1. The CDR3 regions of human TCRbeta chains were analyzed by immunosequencing. In the original analysis: TCRs in the repertoires were matched against a reference library of SARS-CoV-2-specific TCRs that had been generated with the MIRA antigen-specificity platform. Breadth meant the fraction of unique TCRs that were SARS-CoV-2-associated, whereas depth meant the fraction of total T cells that were SARS-CoV-2-associated. Each spike-specific TCR was assigned to its reactive spike region and to a CD4 or CD8 class using the MIRA data. Log10-transformed breadth and depth values were compared by one-way ANOVA with Sidak's multiple comparisons tests. Not all clones reach the TCRdb copy of this immuneACCESS table, which keeps in-frame sequences only. Checked studies attribute under half of the gap to unresolved V genes and leave the rest unexplained. V, J and clone size were drawn from that table, and D and trimming were deduced from the DNA. The sample profile shows around 100,000 clones; 80% to 90% of them were found once. The ten largest clones add up to around 9.4% of the sample.

This entry belongs to a study of T cell responses to AZD1222 COVID-19 vaccine (dated by TCRdb to the early 2020s). Regarding the research as a whole: Because spike-specific TCR depth and breadth did not differ between the two schedules, AZD1222 recipients who got a second dose at roughly 4 weeks were pooled with those who got a second dose at roughly 12 weeks. A total of under 250 trial participants underwent TCR sequencing, of whom approximately 200 had received two doses of AZD1222 and approximately 26 had received two doses of the MenACWY control vaccine. Enrollment into the trials was organized by age into subgroups of 18-55, 56-69 and 70-plus years, and those subgroups contained about 160, 30 and 59 TCR-sequenced participants, respectively.

The time point tag for this specimen amounts to: baseline before first vaccination. Vaccinee samples were obtained from the UK trials COV001 and COV002, which included a single-blind randomized controlled phase 2/3 trial of AZD1222 (ChAdOx1 nCoV-19) in healthy adults. For TCRbeta chain sequencing, PBMC samples were collected from trial participants at day 0 and at day 28 after the second dose. The paper as a whole reports these results and caveats: Most participants were white British and females outnumbered males, and the authors suggested that clonal diversity may have been underestimated. Because no day 14 peak-response samples were available, the repertoires could be characterized only after the peak T cell response. Conclusions about previously exposed vaccinees are limited because only six or seven AZD1222 recipients were SARS-CoV-2 seropositive at baseline. Vaccine-associated CD4 TCRs spanned the whole spike protein, with dominant responses in regions 160-218 and 743-854. Epitopes outside the regions mutated in the B.1.351 and B.1.1.7 variants were reportedly recognized by nearly half of the unique spike-specific TCRs. The 56-69-year group was small, and its depth increase did not reach significance, likely because of low power. A significant rise in spike-specific TCR breadth and depth was observed after two AZD1222 doses relative to day 0 and relative to MenACWY recipients.

The chain links TRBV7-9 with TRBJ2-5; tentative D gene TRBD2, with 6 bases matching. The receptor was derived from an adult in good health. The material sequenced was peripheral blood, taken on day 0 of AZD1222 vaccination. The DNA sequence is given as TGTGCCAGCAGCTTACAGGGAGGCTACAAAGAGACCCAGTACTTC. Its product reads: CASSLQGGYKETQYF.